This T cell receptor (beta chain) was sequenced in a study of CD8+CD57+ T cells in acquired aplastic anemia. This clonotype turned up a few times. The junction does not match germline at one end; this may be a read error. Germline V CDR1 and CDR2: SGHDN, FVKESK. This CDR3 region has 12 residues. It was patients with CD8+CD57+ cell expansion by flow cytometry who were chosen for sequencing. Genomic DNA served as template for TCR beta VDJ and CDR3 profiling. MiXCR, applied by TCRdb to the reads, yields one record per CDR3 protein. The table records around 430,000 distinct CDR3 sequences, approximately 32% of them present only once.

J is TRBJ2-2 and V is TRBV14; a possible D gene is TRBD2 (5 bases). The source is a human donor with aplastic anemia. Sequenced: sorted CD4+, CD8+, or CD8+CD57+ T cells (not recorded which) from PBMCs. In nucleotides, the CDR3 is TGTGCCAGCAGCCTCTATTCCGGGGAGCTGCTTTTT. Amino acids: CASSLYSGELLF.